This TCR beta chain was profiled in a study of blood T cell repertoires in COVID-19. The germline gives CDR1 MGHDK, CDR2 SYGVNS. The V end lost 6 bases, the J end lost 3 bases, and 11 bases lay between the germline ends. The CDR3 consists of 13 residues. Sequenced by immunoSEQ multiplex PCR; TCRdb stores in-frame clones only, minus some. This sample has approximately 210,000 clones; roughly 80% occur once, and the top ten carry roughly 2.7%. The sequencing sample was made of peripheral blood. This receptor was taken from a woman aged 40 to 50 with active or convalescent COVID-19. V and J are TRBV25-1 and TRBJ1-2; D ambiguous. The CDR3 DNA reads TGTGCCAGCAGAGACCGGGAGGACTATGGCTACACCTTC. Protein sequence: CASRDREDYGYTF.